The 31 T cell receptor beta chains in this list originate from one sample, sequenced in a study of radiation and T cells in renal cell carcinoma. Measured with immunoSEQ multiplex PCR; TCRdb has only the in-frame clones, and not every one. The sample has 100,000 to 150,000 clones, around 83% seen once. Time point given: baseline pretreatment blood. Treatment given: 15 Gy SBRT to primary tumor, nephrectomy 4 weeks later. Here the sequenced sample was blood, taken from a patient whose treatment included radiotherapy and nephrectomy. The receptors here all came from a woman aged 60-75 years with renal cell carcinoma.

CDR3 residues: CASSQEGPGQTLIHGYTF. The CDR3 DNA follows: TGTGCCAGCAGCCAAGAGGGTCCCGGACAGACATTAATCCATGGCTACACCTTC. V and J are TRBV4-2 and TRBJ1-2; a weak D match, TRBD1 (6 bases). V was pared by 0 bases and J by 6 bases, with 23 bases between. Germline CDR1 LGHNA, CDR2 YNFKEQ. The CDR3 totals 18 residues.

The chain links TRBV18 to TRBJ1-2; TRBD1 aligns across 10 bases. This CDR3 is 15 amino acids long. Unmatched junction bases numbered 8, after V lost 3 bases and J lost 7 bases. Germline CDR1 KGHSH, CDR2 LQKENI. The CDR3 nucleotides read TGTGCCAGCTCACCGGCGGGACAGGGGATGTCTGGCTACACCTTC. It is translated as CASSPAGQGMSGYTF.

This rearrangement joins TRBV19 to TRBJ2-3; a weak D match, TRBD1 (5 bases). Trimming pared 0 bases from V and 3 bases from J, leaving 7 bases between. Germline CDR1 and CDR2: LNHDA and SQIVND (reference sequence). The CDR3 contains 14 residues. The CDR3 DNA reads TGTGCCAGTAGTATAGACAGGGAAACAGATACGCAGTATTTT. As protein: CASSIDRETDTQYF.

This sequence joins TRBV5-1 and TRBJ2-7; D possibly matches TRBD1 or TRBD2 (6 bases each). Trimming shortened V by 7 bases and J by 1 base, and 9 bases separated the two germline ends. Looked up from germline, CDR1 is SGHRS and CDR2 is YFSETQ. The CDR3 is made up of 12 amino acids. CDR3 nucleotide sequence: TGCGCCAGCTGGGGGGCATCCTACGAGCAGTACTTC. Protein: CASWGASYEQYF.

The chain links TRBV10-2 to TRBJ1-1; a weak D match, TRBD1 (5 bases). This CDR3 comprises 13 residues. CDR1 is WSHSY and CDR2 is SAAADI in the germline V gene. The V end lost 6 bases, the J end lost 4 bases, and 12 bases lay between the germline ends. In nucleotides, the CDR3 is TGCGCCAGCAGGGAGGGGCAATGCACTGAAGCTTTCTTT. Amino acid sequence: CASREGQCTEAFF.

This sequence joins TRBV6-5 and TRBJ2-7; D is possibly TRBD2 (6 bases). Per germline, CDR1 MNHEY and CDR2 SVGAGI. Deletions cut 5 bases from V and 0 bases from J, with 11 bases between. CDR3 size: 14 residues. The CDR3 protein is CASSPGGSSYEQYF. In DNA, the CDR3 is TGTGCCAGCAGTCCTGGGGGGAGCTCCTACGAGCAGTACTTC.

V is TRBV2 and J is TRBJ2-3; possibly TRBD1 or TRBD2 for D (5 bases each). This CDR3 has 13 residues. With 6 bases removed from V and 2 bases from J, the gap between germline ends came to 9 bases. CDR1 and CDR2 from the germline V gene are SNHLY and FYNNEI. The CDR3 DNA follows: TGTGCCAGCAGCCGGGACCTCACAGATACGCAGTATTTT. Amino acid sequence: CASSRDLTDTQYF.

The chain employs TRBV5-6 and TRBJ1-2; D not certain. The CDR3 is 13 residues long. The V end lost 4 bases, the J end lost 6 bases, and 13 bases lay between the germline ends. Per germline, CDR1 SGHDT and CDR2 YYEEEE. CDR3 in amino acids: CASSLTGRDGYTF. The CDR3 DNA is TGTGCCAGCAGCCTAACGGGGAGGGATGGCTACACCTTC.

The V gene is TRBV6-5, the J gene TRBJ1-2; D gene ambiguous. Trimming removed 6 bases from V and 1 base from J, with 9 bases in between. The CDR3 spans 13 residues. Germline V lookup: CDR1 MNHEY, CDR2 SVGAGI. For the CDR3, the DNA is TGTGCCAGCAGGGATTCAAGTAACTATGGCTACACCTTC. Translation gives CASRDSSNYGYTF.

The rearrangement links TRBV2 to TRBJ2-7, with a tentative D call TRBD1 (5 bases). Trimming shortened V by 3 bases and J by 4 bases, and 7 bases separated the two germline ends. Germline-derived CDR1 and CDR2 are SNHLY and FYNNEI. The CDR3 runs 12 residues. CDR3 nucleotide sequence: TGTGCCAGCAGTGAGACAGAATACGAGCAGTACTTC. This sequence encodes CASSETEYEQYF.

V and J are TRBV28 and TRBJ1-6, with 9 bases fitting TRBD1. Trimming at V came to 6 bases and at J to 9 bases, leaving 9 bases not matched to a gene. CDR3 length: 15 amino acids. Germline-derived CDR1 and CDR2 are MDHEN and SYDVKM. CDR3 protein: CASRGTGTGSSPLHF. The CDR3 region has the DNA TGTGCCAGCAGAGGTACCGGGACAGGGAGTTCACCCCTCCACTTT.

The rearrangement uses TRBV11-2 and TRBJ1-1; D not resolved. V gave up 0 bases and J gave up 0 bases, with 14 bases separating them. Per germline, CDR1 SGHAT and CDR2 FQNNGV. CDR3 size: 17 residues. CDR3 bases: TGTGCCAGCAGCTTAGATCGATCATTGAGGTTGAACACTGAAGCTTTCTTT. Translated: CASSLDRSLRLNTEAFF.

The chain carries TRBV5-1 and TRBJ2-3; D is ambiguous. The germline V gene has CDR1 SGHRS and CDR2 YFSETQ. The CDR3 runs 14 residues. With 8 bases removed from V and 2 bases from J, the gap between germline ends came to 15 bases. CDR3 residues: CASKESPHTDTQYF. In nucleotides, the CDR3 is TGCGCCAGTAAGGAGTCCCCACACACAGATACGCAGTATTTT.

V and J are TRBV6-4 and TRBJ2-7; TRBD1 matches 8 bases. The CDR3 length is 14 residues. The trim removed 4 bases at V and 3 bases at J, leaving 5 bases unmatched. Germline loops: CDR1 MRHNA, CDR2 SNTAGT. The CDR3 protein is CASSAGTGGYEQYF. The CDR3 nucleotides read TGTGCCAGCAGTGCAGGGACAGGCGGCTACGAGCAGTACTTC.

V usage is TRBV14 and J usage is TRBJ1-5; D unclear. The CDR3 runs to 13 residues. Germline V lookup: CDR1 SGHDN, CDR2 FVKESK. Trimming took off 1 base at V and 4 bases at J, with 5 bases between the two ends. DNA for the CDR3: TGTGCCAGCAGCCAAGTAGGGAATCAGCCCCAGCATTTT. Translation gives CASSQVGNQPQHF.

The chain links TRBV5-1 to TRBJ2-7; 7 bases map to TRBD2. CDR1 is SGHRS, CDR2 YFSETQ, per germline. This CDR3 comprises 15 residues. V lost 0 bases and J lost 2; bases outside the gene matches: 5. This CDR3 is CASSLGAGRAYEQYF. Written as DNA, the CDR3 is TGCGCCAGCAGCTTGGGAGCGGGAAGGGCCTACGAGCAGTACTTC.

V usage is TRBV4-1 and J usage is TRBJ1-1, with D possibly TRBD1 on 5 matching bases. Deletions cut 4 bases from V and 1 base from J, with 10 bases between. Germline CDR1 MGHRA, CDR2 YSYEKL. The CDR3 loop spans 14 amino acids. CDR3 coding DNA: TGCGCCAGCAGCCTTGGAACAGGGAACACTGAAGCTTTCTTT. Its protein product is CASSLGTGNTEAFF.

This clone was recorded only once. The chain couples TRBV19 to TRBJ2-3; D is perhaps TRBD1 (6 bases). The CDR3 has 13 amino acids. V was shortened by 6 bases and J by 1 base, with 8 bases between the two germline ends. Germline CDR1 is LNHDA and CDR2 is SQIVND (reference sequence). CDR3 DNA: TGTGCCAGTAGGGCAGGGGGCACAGATACGCAGTATTTT. Its protein is CASRAGGTDTQYF.

The chain is built from TRBV9 and TRBJ2-7; 7 nucleotides line up with TRBD1. The length of the CDR3 is 14 residues. V trimming: 0 bases; J trimming: 1 base; junction bases outside the gene matches: 1. Looked up from germline, CDR1 is SGDLS and CDR2 is YYNGEE. The chain's CDR3 is CASSVAQGSYEQYF. In DNA, the CDR3 is TGTGCCAGCAGCGTAGCACAGGGGTCCTACGAGCAGTACTTC. Together with reference TRBV9 and TRBJ2-7, the CDR3 gives the full variable domain: DSGVTQTPKHLITATGQRVTLRCSPRSGDLSVYWYQQSLDQGLQFLIQYYNGEERAKGNILERFSAQQFPDLHSELNLSSLELGDSALYFCASSVAQGSYEQYFGPGTRLTVT.

The chain uses TRBV5-5 and TRBJ1-1; D is ambiguous. The CDR3 length is 18 residues. Trimming removed 1 base at V and 0 bases at J, with 19 bases between. The germline V gene has CDR1 SGHKS and CDR2 YYEKEE (reference sequence). CDR3 region: CASSLRPLRFTMNTEAFF. DNA for the CDR3: TGTGCCAGCAGCTTGAGGCCCCTTAGGTTCACTATGAACACTGAAGCTTTCTTT.

The chain joins TRBV29-1 to TRBJ1-2, with 9 bases that match TRBD1. CDR1 and CDR2 (germline): SQVTM, ANQGSEA. V gave up 7 bases and J gave up 3 bases; unmatched junction bases: 12. This CDR3 region has 15 residues. The CDR3 nucleotides read TGCAGCGCGGGACAGGGTATAGGAAAAGACTATGGCTACACCTTC. Translating it yields CSAGQGIGKDYGYTF.

This chain connects TRBV7-3 to TRBJ1-1; 7 positions agree with TRBD1. CDR3 size: 16 residues. Trimming removed 5 bases from V and 1 base from J; junction bases left unmatched: 10. Germline-derived CDR1 and CDR2 are SGHTA and FQGTGA. The CDR3 is CASSPRGGLGNTEAFF. Written as DNA, the CDR3 is TGTGCCAGCAGCCCCAGGGGGGGGCTAGGGAACACTGAAGCTTTCTTT. Using reference TRBV7-3 and TRBJ1-1 for the parts outside the CDR3, the full variable domain is GAGVSQTPSNKVTEKGKYVELRCDPISGHTALYWYRQSLGQGPEFLIYFQGTGAADDSGLPNDRFFAVRPEGSVSTLKIQRTERGDSAVYLCASSPRGGLGNTEAFFGQGTRLTVV.

This chain links TRBV4-1 with TRBJ1-1, with D tentatively TRBD1 (6 bases). The CDR3 has 17 amino acids. Germline loops: CDR1 MGHRA, CDR2 YSYEKL. Trimming cost V 5 bases and J 1 base, with 20 bases left between them. Here the CDR3 DNA reads TGCGCCAGCAGCAGCGGGGGCGGAAACCAGAGGAACACTGAAGCTTTCTTT. This sequence encodes CASSSGGGNQRNTEAFF.

The chain carries TRBV14 and TRBJ1-2, with a tentative D call TRBD1 (5 bases). Germline CDR1 and CDR2: SGHDN and FVKESK. V was pared by 2 bases and J by 8 bases, with 9 bases between. This CDR3 region has 12 residues. The CDR3: CASSQPRGGYTF. In DNA, the CDR3 is TGTGCCAGCAGCCAACCGAGGGGCGGCTACACCTTC.

The V and J genes are TRBV7-6 and TRBJ2-7; 11 nucleotides match TRBD2. V gave up 5 bases and J gave up 3 bases; unmatched junction bases: 6. The germline V gene encodes CDR1 SGHVS and CDR2 FNYEAQ. There are 15 residues in the CDR3. CDR3 sequence (DNA): TGTGCCAGCAGCGTTACTAGCGGGGGACTCTACGAGCAGTACTTC. It translates to CASSVTSGGLYEQYF.

There are a few counts of this clone. The rearrangement joins TRBV30 to TRBJ1-4, with 8 nucleotides matching TRBD1. This CDR3 is built from 14 residues. J gave up 4 bases and V 3 bases, and 4 bases lay outside the gene matches. The V gene's germline CDR1 is GTSNPN and CDR2 SVGIG (reference sequence). CDR3 loop: CAWSYRGDNEKLFF. Here the CDR3 DNA reads TGTGCCTGGAGCTACAGGGGGGATAATGAAAAACTGTTTTTT.

A single count supports this clone. The V call is TRBV19, the J call TRBJ1-2; weak D call: TRBD1 (6 bases). Between the trimmed V and J ends, which lost 0 bases and 5 bases, there was a span of 10 bases. The CDR3 has 14 residues. From germline, CDR1 is LNHDA and CDR2 SQIVND (reference sequence). Here the CDR3 DNA reads TGTGCCAGTAGTATAGAGACAGGTGATTATGGCTACACCTTC. Translating it yields CASSIETGDYGYTF.

The gene calls are TRBV28 and TRBJ2-3; D is perhaps TRBD2 (6 bases). The germline V gene encodes CDR1 MDHEN and CDR2 SYDVKM. There are 15 residues in the CDR3. Trimming took 6 bases from V and 1 from J, leaving 14 bases between them. CDR3 residues: CASSLTGVGTDTQYF. As DNA, the CDR3 is TGTGCCAGCAGCTTAACGGGGGTAGGCACAGATACGCAGTATTTT.

This clone was picked up a small number of times. The V gene is TRBV2, the J gene TRBJ2-7, with a possible D match to TRBD1 (6 bases). Germline CDR1 reads SNHLY; CDR2 reads FYNNEI. Trimming cost V 4 bases and J 1 base, with 8 bases left between them. CDR3 length equals 13 residues. CDR3 protein: CASSGGPSYEQYF. In DNA form, the CDR3 reads TGTGCCAGCAGTGGGGGGCCTTCCTACGAGCAGTACTTC.

This clone was counted a few times. The chain links TRBV27 to TRBJ2-3; 7 nucleotides line up with TRBD1. The CDR3 is 16 amino acids. The trim removed 5 bases at V and 0 bases at J, leaving 8 bases unmatched. Germline CDR1 reads MNHEY; CDR2 reads SMNVEV (reference sequence). The CDR3: CASSPRGPLSTDTQYF. Here the CDR3 DNA reads TGTGCCAGCAGTCCGAGGGGGCCTCTTAGCACAGATACGCAGTATTTT.

The chain combines TRBV27 with TRBJ2-7; D is unresolved. The length of the CDR3 is 13 residues. CDR1 MNHEY and CDR2 SMNVEV come from the germline V gene (reference sequence). Trimming removed 3 bases from V and 0 bases from J, with 6 bases in between. This CDR3 reads CASSFSISYEQYF. The DNA of the CDR3 is TGTGCCAGCAGTTTCAGTATCTCCTACGAGCAGTACTTC.